This T cell receptor (beta chain) derives from a study of shared clonotypes between healthy human individuals (dated by TCRdb to between 2020 and 2021). As for the study more broadly: The cohort comprised a couple of women and a few men aged 18 to 49 years. For each donor, CD4 naive and CD4 memory were each run on three plates, CD8 naive on two plates, and CD8 memory on one plate. To estimate repertoire size and how much clonotypes are shared between individuals, the study performed deep sequencing of blood TCR repertoires from five healthy adults. Different laboratories and diverse techniques were used to prepare libraries and sequence TCR repertoires, to increase sequencing depth and limit assay-specific biases. Per donor, leukapheresis produced somewhere between about 0.8 and 9 billion PBMCs.

Donors were healthy HIV-negative adults with no recently reported acute infections or vaccinations. Every donor was a Caucasian adult residing in Nashville, Tennessee, USA. CD4+ T cells were enriched through magnetic negative selection, after which naive cells were positively selected on CD45RA and the remaining negative fraction served as the memory subset. Blood was collected by leukapheresis, and PBMCs were isolated by Ficoll-Histopaque density gradient centrifugation and then cryopreserved in liquid nitrogen vapor phase. Analytical flow cytometry was used to check the purity and quantity of each magnetically sorted T cell population. Genomic DNA was isolated from every sorted fraction and measured by UV absorbance on a Nanodrop 2000c. Using the deep immunoSEQ assay, multiplex PCR amplified TCR CDR3 regions from genomic DNA. Extracted genomic DNA from each cell subset was distributed evenly across all wells of several immunoSEQ 96-well plates, and each plate was treated as a replicate. For sorted subsets, approximately 210 ng genomic DNA, equal to some 30,000 T cell genomes, was loaded into each replicate PCR. Purified libraries were quantified with a Qubit 3.0 fluorometer, sized on a Bioanalyzer 2100, and re-quantified with the KAPA Library Quantification kit. Every immunoSEQ 96-well plate was sequenced on a dedicated single-read 150-cycle Illumina NextSeq 550 flow cell. On the authors' methods: The immunoSEQ output contained only junctional sequences without quality scores, so filtering could not match that applied to full-length reads. Sequences were annotated with PyIR, a Python wrapper for IgBLAST v1.9, and V/J genes and CDR3 were assigned using IMGT germline references. Reads were filtered out if the reads had weak V/J assignments (E-value above 1e-6), no CDR3, stop codons, out-of-frame junctions, or ambiguous translated residues. V3J clonotypes were defined as sequences sharing the same inferred V gene, J gene, and CDR3 amino acid sequence. The percentage overlap between two repertoires was calculated by dividing the number of shared unique clonotypes by the size of the smaller repertoire. Repertoire richness was assessed with RTK rarefaction, the Chao1 estimator, and Recon v2.1 estimates of unobserved clonotypes. For all TCRbeta clonotypes obtained by the gDNA method from four donors, generation probabilities were computed with OLGA. Drawn from immuneACCESS, this table holds only the in-frame rearrangements with V and J called that TCRdb kept. Clones are partly lost; checked studies trace under half to an unresolved V gene and leave the rest unexplained. V and J calls and clone size are as listed in that table; D and trimming were resolved from the DNA. The sample records under 750,000 clones, 72% of which are singletons. More than 1.5% of the sample is held by the ten biggest clonotypes.

Reading the germline V gene (reference sequence) gives CDR1 MNHEY and CDR2 SMNVEV. A distance of 10 bases separates the germline ends of V and J, which lose 2 bases and 8 bases respectively. From the cysteine up to the phenylalanine, the CDR3 has a length of 12 residues. CDR3 DNA only is kept here, 36 bases in frame from base 1. The sample holds one count of this clone. Its specific antigen is unknown. No base quality information exists; no much larger clone differs at one position. Overall results and qualifications from the work: Naive subsets generally had larger estimated clonotype richness than memory subsets. Even with the large sequencing depth, rarefaction of the sorted-subset datasets indicated that sequencing was incomplete. Sharing across a handful of donors was observed for around 5% of naive CD4, over 3% of naive CD8, 2% to 2.5% of memory CD4, and around 0.44% of memory CD8 clonotypes. Because the study included a small number of donors, the genetic and exposure-history diversity represented was limited. Sampling was limited to blood, and TCR repertoires in tissue likely differ from TCR repertoires in blood. Pairwise subsampling indicated that sequencing depth was expected to affect the degree of clonotype sharing among donors. Compared with non-shared clonotypes, the clonotypes found in all four sorted-subset donors had higher generation probabilities.

The TCR originated in a woman in her thirties in good health. The sequenced sample consisted of memory CD4+ T cells sorted from blood. According to the study, the label for this sample's cell subset or site signals: CD45RA-negative fraction. The chain employs TRBV27 and TRBJ2-7, and the D gene may be TRBD1, 6 bases matching. The DNA reads TGTGCCAGCAGTTTAGGGGGCCCTCAGCAGTACTTC. It translates as CASSLGGPQQYF.